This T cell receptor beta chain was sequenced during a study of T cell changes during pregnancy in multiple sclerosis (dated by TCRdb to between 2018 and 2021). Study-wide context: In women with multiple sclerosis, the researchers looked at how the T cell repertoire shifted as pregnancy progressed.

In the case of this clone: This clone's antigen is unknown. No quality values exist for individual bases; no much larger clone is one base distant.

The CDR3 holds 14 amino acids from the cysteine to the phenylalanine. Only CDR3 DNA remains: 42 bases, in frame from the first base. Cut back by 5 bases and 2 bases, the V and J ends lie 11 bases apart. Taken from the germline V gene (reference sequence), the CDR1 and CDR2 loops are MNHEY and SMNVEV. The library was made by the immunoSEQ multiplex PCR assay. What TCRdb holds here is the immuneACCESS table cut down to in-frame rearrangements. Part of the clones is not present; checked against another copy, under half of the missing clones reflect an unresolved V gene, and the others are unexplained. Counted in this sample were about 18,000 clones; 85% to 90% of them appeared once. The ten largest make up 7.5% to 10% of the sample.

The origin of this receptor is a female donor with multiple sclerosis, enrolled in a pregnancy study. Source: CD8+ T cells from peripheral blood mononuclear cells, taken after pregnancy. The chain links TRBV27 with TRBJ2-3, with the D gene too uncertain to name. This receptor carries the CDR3 CASSPPLATDTQYF. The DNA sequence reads TGTGCCAGCAGTCCCCCCTTGGCCACAGATACGCAGTATTTT.